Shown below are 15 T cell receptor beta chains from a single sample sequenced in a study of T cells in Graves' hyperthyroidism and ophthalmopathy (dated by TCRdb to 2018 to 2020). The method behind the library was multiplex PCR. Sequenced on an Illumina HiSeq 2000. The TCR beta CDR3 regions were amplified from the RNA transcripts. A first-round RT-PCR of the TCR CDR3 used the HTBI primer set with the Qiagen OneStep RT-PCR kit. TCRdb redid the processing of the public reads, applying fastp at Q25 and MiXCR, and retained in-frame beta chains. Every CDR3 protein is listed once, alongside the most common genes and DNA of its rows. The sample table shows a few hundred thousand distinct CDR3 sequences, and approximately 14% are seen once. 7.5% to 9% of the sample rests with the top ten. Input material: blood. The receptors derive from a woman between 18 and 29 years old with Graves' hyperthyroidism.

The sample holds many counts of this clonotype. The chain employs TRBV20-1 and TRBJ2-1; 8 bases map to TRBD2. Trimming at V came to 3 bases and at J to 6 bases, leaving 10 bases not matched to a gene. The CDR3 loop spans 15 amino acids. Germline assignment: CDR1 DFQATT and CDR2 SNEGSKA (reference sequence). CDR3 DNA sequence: TGCAGTGCTAGGGGAGCGGGAGCTGGGGGCAATGAGCAGTTCTTC. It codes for CSARGAGAGGNEQFF.

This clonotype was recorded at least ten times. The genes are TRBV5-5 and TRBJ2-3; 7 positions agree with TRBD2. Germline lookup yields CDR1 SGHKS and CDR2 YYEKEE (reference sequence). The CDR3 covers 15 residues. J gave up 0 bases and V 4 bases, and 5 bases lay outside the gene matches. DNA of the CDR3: TGTGCCAGCAGCGGGGGGGACTATAGCACAGATACGCAGTATTTT. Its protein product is CASSGGDYSTDTQYF. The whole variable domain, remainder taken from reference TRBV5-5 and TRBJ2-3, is DAGVTQSPTHLIKTRGQQVTLRCSPISGHKSVSWYQQVLGQGPQFIFQYYEKEERGRGNFPDRFSARQFPNYSSELNVNALLLGDSALYLCASSGGDYSTDTQYFGPGTRLTVL.

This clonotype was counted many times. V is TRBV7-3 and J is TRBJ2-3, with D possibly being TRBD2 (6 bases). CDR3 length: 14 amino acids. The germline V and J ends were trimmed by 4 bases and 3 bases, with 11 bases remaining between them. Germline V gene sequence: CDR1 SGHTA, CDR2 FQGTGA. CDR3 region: CASSSGLVTDTQYF. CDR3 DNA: TGTGCCAGCAGCTCGGGACTGGTAACAGATACGCAGTATTTT.

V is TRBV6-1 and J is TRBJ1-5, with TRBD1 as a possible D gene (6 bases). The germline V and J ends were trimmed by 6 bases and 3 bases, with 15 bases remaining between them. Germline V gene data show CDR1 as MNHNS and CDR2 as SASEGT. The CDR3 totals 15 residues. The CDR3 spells CASRRTAVFNQPQHF. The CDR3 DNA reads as TGTGCCAGCAGGAGGACAGCCGTTTTCAATCAGCCCCAGCATTTT.

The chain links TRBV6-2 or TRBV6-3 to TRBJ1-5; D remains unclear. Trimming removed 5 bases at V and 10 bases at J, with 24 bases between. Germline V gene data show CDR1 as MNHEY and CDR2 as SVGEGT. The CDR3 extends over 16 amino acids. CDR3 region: CASSNTRTEGKTPQHF. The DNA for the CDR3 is TGTGCCAGCAGTAACACCCGCACTGAGGGTAAAACTCCCCAGCATTTT.

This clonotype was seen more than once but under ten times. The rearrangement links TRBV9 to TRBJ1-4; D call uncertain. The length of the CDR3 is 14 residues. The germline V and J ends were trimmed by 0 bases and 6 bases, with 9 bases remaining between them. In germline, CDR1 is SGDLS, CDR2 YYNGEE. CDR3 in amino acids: CASSVGHLDEKLFF. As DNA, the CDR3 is TGTGCCAGCAGCGTAGGACATCTGGATGAAAAACTGTTTTTT.

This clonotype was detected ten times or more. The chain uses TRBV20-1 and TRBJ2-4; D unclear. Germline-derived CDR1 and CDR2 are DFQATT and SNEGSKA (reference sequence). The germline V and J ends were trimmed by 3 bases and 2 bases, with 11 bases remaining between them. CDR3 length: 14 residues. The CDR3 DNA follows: TGCAGTGCTAGTGGCGTATCAACCAAAAACATTCAGTACTTC. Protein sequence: CSASGVSTKNIQYF.

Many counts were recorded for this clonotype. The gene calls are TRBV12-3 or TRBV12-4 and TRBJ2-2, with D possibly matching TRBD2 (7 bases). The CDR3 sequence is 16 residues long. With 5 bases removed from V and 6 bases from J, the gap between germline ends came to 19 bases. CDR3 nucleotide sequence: TGTGCCAGCAGTCCCCCGGGGGCGGCGGGGGCCGGGGAGCTGTTTTTT. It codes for CASSPPGAAGAGELFF.

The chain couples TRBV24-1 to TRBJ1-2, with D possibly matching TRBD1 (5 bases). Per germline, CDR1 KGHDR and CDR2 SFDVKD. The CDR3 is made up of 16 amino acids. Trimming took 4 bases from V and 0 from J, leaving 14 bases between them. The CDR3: CATSDPNPTANYGYTF. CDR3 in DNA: TGTGCCACCAGTGACCCCAACCCGACAGCTAACTATGGCTACACCTTC.

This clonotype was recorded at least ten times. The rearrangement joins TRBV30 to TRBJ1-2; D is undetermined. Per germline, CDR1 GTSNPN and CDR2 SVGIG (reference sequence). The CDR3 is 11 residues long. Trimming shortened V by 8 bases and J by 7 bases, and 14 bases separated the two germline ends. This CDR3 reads CAKDRGLGYTF. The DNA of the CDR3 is TGTGCCAAGGATCGCGGCCTTGGCTACACCTTC.

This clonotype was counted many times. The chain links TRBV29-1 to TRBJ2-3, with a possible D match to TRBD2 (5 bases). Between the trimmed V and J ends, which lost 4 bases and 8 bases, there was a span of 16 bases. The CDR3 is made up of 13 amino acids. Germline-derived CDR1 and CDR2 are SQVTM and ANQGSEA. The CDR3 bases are TGCAGCGTTGTACCAGGATTCCGGGGTACGCAGTATTTT. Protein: CSVVPGFRGTQYF.

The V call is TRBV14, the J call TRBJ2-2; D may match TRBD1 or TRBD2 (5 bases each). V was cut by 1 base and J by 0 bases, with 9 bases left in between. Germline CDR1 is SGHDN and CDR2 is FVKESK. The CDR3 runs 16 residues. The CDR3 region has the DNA TGTGCCAGCAGCCAAGTGAGGGGCCCGAACACCGGGGAGCTGTTTTTT. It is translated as CASSQVRGPNTGELFF.

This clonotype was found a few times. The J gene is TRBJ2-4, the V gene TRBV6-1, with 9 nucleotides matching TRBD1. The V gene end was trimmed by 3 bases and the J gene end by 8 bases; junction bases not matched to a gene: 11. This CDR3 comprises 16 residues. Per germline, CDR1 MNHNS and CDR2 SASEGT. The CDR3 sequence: CASSDRPGQGYDIQYF. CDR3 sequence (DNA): TGTGCCAGCAGTGACCGCCCGGGACAGGGTTATGACATTCAGTACTTC.

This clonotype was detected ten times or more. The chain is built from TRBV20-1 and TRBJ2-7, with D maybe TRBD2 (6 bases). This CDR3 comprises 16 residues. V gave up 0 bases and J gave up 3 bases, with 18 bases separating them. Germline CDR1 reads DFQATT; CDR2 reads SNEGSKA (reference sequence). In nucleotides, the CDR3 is TGCAGTGCTAGAGATCGGGGAGGCGCGGTCCTCTACGAGCAGTACTTC. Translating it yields CSARDRGGAVLYEQYF.

In nucleotides, the CDR3 is TGTGCCAGCAGCTTAGATATCGAGCGGGGGTTCACCTACGAGCAGTACTTC. As protein: CASSLDIERGFTYEQYF. The V gene is TRBV11-2, the J gene TRBJ2-7, with 8 bases identical to TRBD2. The CDR3 runs 17 residues. V was clipped by 0 bases and J by 2 bases; unmatched bases: 9. CDR1 and CDR2 from the germline V gene are SGHAT and FQNNGV.